This entry describes one TCR beta chain. What it binds is not known. This record comes from a study of T-cell reconstitution after alpha-beta-depleted transplantation in children. Regarding the study as a whole: Expanded graft clones, several hundred of them, were reportedly the source of alpha-beta T cells about two months after transplant. The authors attributed T-cell counts and diversity one year after transplant mostly to newly produced T cells.

TCRbeta library construction was performed incorporating unique molecular identifiers. TCRdb itself ran the PCR reads through MiXCR, one entry per CDR3 protein. The profile shows 250,000 to 400,000 distinct CDR3 sequences, approximately 23% of them singletons. The input for sequencing was PBMCs, mostly from graft donor cells, taken 180 days after TCRalphabeta/CD19-depleted stem cell transplant. The receptor was derived from a male patient between 10 and 17 years old who had a stem cell transplant for acute lymphoblastic leukemia, so the T cells may come from the graft donor.

The CDR3 sequence: CASSYAQDYEQYF. CDR3 coding DNA: TGTGCCAGCAGTTACGCCCAAGACTACGAGCAGTACTTC. This chain links TRBV6-5 with TRBJ2-7, with D hard to call. This CDR3 spans 13 amino acids. Trimming took off 2 bases at V and 3 bases at J, with 8 bases between the two ends. Germline CDR1 is MNHEY and CDR2 is SVGAGI.